Below, one T cell receptor beta chain is given with its context. This specimen belongs to a study of OX40 agonist ivuxolimab in advanced cancers. Sequencing was performed with immunoSEQ multiplex PCR; in TCRdb, only in-frame clones are kept and a portion is missing. Among about 55,000 clones, about 88% were seen once, and the ten largest hold approximately 1.5%. There are 12 residues in the CDR3. The V gene lost 7 bases and the J gene lost 9 bases, with 15 bases spanning the gap. The germline CDR1 and CDR2 sequences are MDHEN and SYDVKM. This clonotype originated in an adult with an advanced solid tumor such as melanoma, head and neck, liver or kidney cancer. Sequencing used CD4+ or CD8+ T cells sorted from blood, obtained in a trial of the OX40 agonist ivuxolimab. The V gene is TRBV28, the J gene TRBJ1-1; D possibly corresponds to TRBD1 (5 bases). DNA for the CDR3: TGTGCCAGCAAGGCGACAGTAGGTCAAGCTTTCTTT. Translating gives CASKATVGQAFF.